This T cell receptor (beta chain) was sequenced for a study of T-cell reconstitution after alpha-beta-depleted transplantation in children. Study results and caveats: Reportedly, alpha-beta T cells present about two months post-transplant originated from several hundred expanded clones of graft origin.

This clonotype was seen more than once but under ten times. Its antigen is still unknown. Unique molecular identifiers were built into the TCRbeta library. TCRdb ran MiXCR on the PCR reads and lists one entry per CDR3 protein. The sample shows around 440,000 distinct CDR3 sequences, under 12% of them seen only once. Trimming left V 8 bases short and J 3 bases short, with 15 bases between. The CDR3 is made up of 14 amino acids. Germline V gene data show CDR1 as SGHAT and CDR2 as FQNNGV. The source of this sequence is a child aged 2-15 years with inherited bone marrow failure, due to receive a stem cell transplant. The chain uses TRBV11-2 and TRBJ2-3; D ambiguous. This material consisted of PBMCs, taken before TCRalphabeta/CD19-depleted stem cell transplant. The DNA for the CDR3 is TGTGCCAGCGGATGGGTAGGAGTAACAGATACGCAGTATTTT. The encoded protein is CASGWVGVTDTQYF.